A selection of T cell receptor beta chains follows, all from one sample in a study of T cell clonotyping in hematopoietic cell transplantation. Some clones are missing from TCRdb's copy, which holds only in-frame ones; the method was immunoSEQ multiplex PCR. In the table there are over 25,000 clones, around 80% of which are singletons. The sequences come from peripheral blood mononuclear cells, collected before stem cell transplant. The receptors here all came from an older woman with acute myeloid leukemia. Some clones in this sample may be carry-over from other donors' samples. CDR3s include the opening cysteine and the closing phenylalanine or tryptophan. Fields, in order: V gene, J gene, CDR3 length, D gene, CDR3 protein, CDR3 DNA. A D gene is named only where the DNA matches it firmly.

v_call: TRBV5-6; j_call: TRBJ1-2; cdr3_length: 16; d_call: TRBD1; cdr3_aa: CASSLPRQGVNYGYTF; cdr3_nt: TGTGCCAGCAGCCTCCCCCGACAGGGGGTTAACTATGGCTACACCTTC
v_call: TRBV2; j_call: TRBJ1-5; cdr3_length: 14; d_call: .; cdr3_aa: CASRLDGYNQPQHF; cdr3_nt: TGTGCCAGCAGGTTGGACGGATACAATCAGCCCCAGCATTTT
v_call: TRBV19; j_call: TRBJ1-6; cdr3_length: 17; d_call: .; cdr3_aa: CASSKPNPGALGSPLHF; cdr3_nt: TGTGCCAGTAGTAAACCCAACCCGGGTGCCCTAGGTTCACCCCTCCACTTT
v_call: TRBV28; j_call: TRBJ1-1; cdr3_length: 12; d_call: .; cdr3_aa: CGAAFGDTEAFF; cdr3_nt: TGTGGGGCGGCCTTTGGGGATACTGAAGCTTTCTTT
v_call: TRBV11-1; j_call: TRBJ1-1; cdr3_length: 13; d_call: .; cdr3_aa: CASSQGQTTEAFF; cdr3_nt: TGTGCCAGCAGCCAGGGGCAGACCACTGAAGCTTTCTTT
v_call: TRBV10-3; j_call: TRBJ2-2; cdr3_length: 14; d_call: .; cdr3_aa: CATNGDSYTGELFF; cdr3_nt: TGTGCCACCAACGGAGATAGTTACACCGGGGAGCTGTTTTTT
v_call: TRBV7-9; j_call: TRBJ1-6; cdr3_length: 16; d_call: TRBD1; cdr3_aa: CASSLRGQGGNSPLHF; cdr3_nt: TGTGCCAGCAGCTTAAGAGGACAGGGGGGGAATTCACCCCTCCACTTT
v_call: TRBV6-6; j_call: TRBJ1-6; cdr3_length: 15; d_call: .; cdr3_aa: CASSFGTSANSPLHF; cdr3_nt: TGTGCCAGCAGTTTTGGGACCTCAGCTAATTCACCCCTCCACTTT
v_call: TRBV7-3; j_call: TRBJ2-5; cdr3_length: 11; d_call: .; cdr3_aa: CASSLKETQYF; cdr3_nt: TGTGCCAGCAGCTTAAAAGAGACCCAGTACTTC
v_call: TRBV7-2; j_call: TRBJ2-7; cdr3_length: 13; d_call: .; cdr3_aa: CASSQYTSYEQYF; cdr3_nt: TGTGCCAGCAGCCAGTACACCAGCTACGAGCAGTACTTC
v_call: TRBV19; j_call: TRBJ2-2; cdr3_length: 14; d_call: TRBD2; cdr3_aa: CASSRTSDTGELFF; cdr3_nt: TGTGCCAGTAGTAGGACTAGCGACACCGGGGAGCTGTTTTTT
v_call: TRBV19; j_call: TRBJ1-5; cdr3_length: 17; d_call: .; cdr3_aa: CASSIGPGGANNQPQHF; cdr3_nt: TGTGCCAGTAGTATAGGTCCGGGAGGAGCCAATAATCAGCCCCAGCATTTT
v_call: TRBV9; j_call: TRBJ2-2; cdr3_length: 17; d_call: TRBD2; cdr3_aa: CASSPRLAGRVTGELFF; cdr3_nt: TGTGCCAGCAGTCCCAGACTAGCGGGCCGCGTCACCGGGGAGCTGTTTTTT
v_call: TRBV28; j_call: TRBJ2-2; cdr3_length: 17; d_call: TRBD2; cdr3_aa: CASSLGTSGFLAGELFF; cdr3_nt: TGTGCCAGCAGTCTCGGGACTAGCGGGTTTCTTGCCGGGGAGCTGTTTTTT
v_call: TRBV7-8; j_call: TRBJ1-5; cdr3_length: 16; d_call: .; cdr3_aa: CASSLRGTQPNQPQHF; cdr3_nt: TGTGCCAGCAGCTTACGAGGGACCCAACCCAATCAGCCCCAGCATTTT
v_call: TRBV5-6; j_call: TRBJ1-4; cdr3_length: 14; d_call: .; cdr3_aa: CASSPRLGGEKLFF; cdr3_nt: TGTGCCAGCAGCCCCAGGTTGGGAGGTGAAAAACTGTTTTTT
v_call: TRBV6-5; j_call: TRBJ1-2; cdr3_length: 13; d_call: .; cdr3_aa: CASSSTEDYGYTF; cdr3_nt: TGTGCCAGCAGTTCCACAGAAGACTATGGCTACACCTTC
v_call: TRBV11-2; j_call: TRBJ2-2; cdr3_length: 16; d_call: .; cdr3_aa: CASSQRDNLRTGELFF; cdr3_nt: TGTGCCAGCAGCCAAAGGGACAACCTAAGGACCGGGGAGCTGTTTTTT
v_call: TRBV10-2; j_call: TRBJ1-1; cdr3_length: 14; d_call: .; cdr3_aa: CASSEPPANTEAFF; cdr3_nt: TGCGCCAGCAGTGAGCCTCCAGCGAACACTGAAGCTTTCTTT
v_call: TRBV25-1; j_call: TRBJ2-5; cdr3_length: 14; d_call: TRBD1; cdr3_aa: CASSEYGQGRTQYF; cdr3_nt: TGTGCCAGCAGTGAATACGGACAGGGGAGGACCCAGTACTTC
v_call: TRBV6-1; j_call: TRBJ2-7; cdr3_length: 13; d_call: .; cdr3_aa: CASSGTASYEQYF; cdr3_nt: TGTGCCAGCAGTGGGACAGCCTCCTACGAGCAGTACTTC
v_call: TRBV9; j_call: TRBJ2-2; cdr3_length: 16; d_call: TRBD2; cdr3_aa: CASSVSGMFNTGELFF; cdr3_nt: TGTGCCAGCAGCGTTAGCGGGATGTTTAACACCGGGGAGCTGTTTTTT